These T cell receptor beta chains were read from a single sample in a study of cytomegalovirus exposure and HLA in healthy donors. Repertoires were generated with immunoSEQ multiplex PCR, while TCRdb's copy carries only in-frame clones and drops some. The sample has 90,000 to 120,000 clones, less than 85% seen once; the top ten hold roughly 2.3%. Sequenced input: PBMCs. These receptors all come from a man aged 18 to 30 in good health and CMV-seronegative. Each CDR3 is given with its conserved first and last residue. The D gene is left open where the match is weak. The size of a clone is reported for some rows only, either as once, few or many, or as a class for expanded clones.

TRBV5-4	once	TRBJ1-2	16	NA	CASSLPTGGGILGYTF	TGTGCCAGCAGCTTGCCCACCGGAGGAGGAATCCTAGGCTACACCTTC
TRBV19	few	TRBJ2-1	13	TRBD1	CASKAGQGYEQFF	TGTGCCAGTAAGGCGGGACAGGGCTATGAGCAGTTCTTC
TRBV11-2	NA	TRBJ2-3	14	NA	CASSLGSSTDTQYF	TGTGCCAGCAGCTTGGGCTCGAGCACAGATACGCAGTATTTT
TRBV13	NA	TRBJ1-2	18	TRBD1	CASSLSRDRGRTNYGYTF	TGTGCCAGCAGCCTAAGCCGGGACAGGGGGCGCACTAACTATGGCTACACCTTC
TRBV5-1	NA	TRBJ2-3	14	TRBD2	CASSFGGAVDTQYF	TGCGCCAGCAGCTTCGGGGGGGCTGTAGATACGCAGTATTTT
TRBV19	NA	TRBJ1-6	13	NA	CASSRQGGSPLHF	TGTGCCAGTAGTAGGCAGGGTGGATCACCCCTCCACTTT
TRBV2	NA	TRBJ1-2	16	NA	CASSEEGGLWGYGYTF	TGTGCCAGCAGTGAAGAAGGAGGACTGTGGGGCTATGGCTACACCTTC
TRBV4-2	NA	TRBJ2-7	15	NA	CASSQDPSGAYEQYF	TGTGCCAGCAGCCAAGATCCGTCAGGGGCCTACGAGCAGTACTTC
TRBV28	NA	TRBJ1-5	14	NA	CAIQGPGGNQPQHF	TGTGCCATTCAGGGCCCGGGGGGCAATCAGCCCCAGCATTTT
TRBV20-1	NA	TRBJ2-7	10	NA	CSAVHYEQYF	TGCAGTGCTGTACATTACGAGCAGTACTTC
TRBV18	NA	TRBJ2-1	17	TRBD2	CASSPSRLAGSYNEQFF	TGTGCCAGCTCACCTTCTAGACTAGCGGGATCCTACAATGAGCAGTTCTTC
TRBV2	once	TRBJ1-6	15	NA	CASNQRLGDNSPLHF	TGTGCCAGCAACCAAAGGCTCGGGGATAATTCACCCCTCCACTTT
TRBV19	NA	TRBJ1-4	15	TRBD1	CASSRQGGLYEKLFF	TGTGCCAGTAGCCGACAGGGCGGTCTGTATGAAAAACTGTTTTTT
TRBV28	NA	TRBJ2-3	13	NA	CASSLLSEGAQYF	TGTGCCAGCAGTTTGTTGTCCGAGGGGGCGCAGTATTTT
TRBV10-3	few	TRBJ2-3	13	NA	CAISPEGTDTQYF	TGTGCCATCAGTCCTGAGGGCACAGATACGCAGTATTTT
TRBV6-1	NA	TRBJ2-1	15	NA	CASSEGNSGHSGQFF	TGTGCCAGCAGTGAAGGGAATAGCGGCCATTCCGGGCAGTTCTTC
TRBV7-8	NA	TRBJ2-7	16	NA	CASSFWGGDTTLGQYF	TGTGCCAGCAGCTTCTGGGGGGGGGACACGACTTTAGGGCAGTACTTC
TRBV7-9	once	TRBJ2-5	15	NA	CASSFGTAPGETQYF	TGTGCCAGCAGCTTTGGGACTGCCCCCGGGGAGACCCAGTACTTC
TRBV15	NA	TRBJ1-2	15	TRBD1	CATSRDYRGDYGYTF	TGTGCCACCAGCAGAGATTACAGGGGGGATTACGGCTACACCTTC
TRBV9	NA	TRBJ2-7	14	TRBD1	CASSAGTAPYEQYF	TGTGCCAGCAGCGCAGGGACAGCCCCCTACGAGCAGTACTTC
TRBV7-2	NA	TRBJ2-3	17	TRBD2	CASSLSGGASGRDTQYF	TGTGCCAGCAGCTTAAGCGGGGGGGCCTCTGGGCGGGATACGCAGTATTTT
TRBV7-6	NA	TRBJ2-7	14	TRBD1	CASSSRTGVYEQYF	TGTGCCAGCAGCTCCCGGACAGGGGTCTACGAGCAGTACTTC
TRBV6-1	NA	TRBJ1-4	15	TRBD1	CASRPRGLTNEKLFF	TGTGCCAGCAGGCCCAGGGGGTTAACTAATGAAAAACTGTTTTTT
TRBV5-6	NA	TRBJ1-6	17	NA	CASSPTPATASPSSLHF	TGTGCCAGCAGCCCTACCCCCGCGACAGCATCCCCTTCATCCCTCCACTTT
TRBV6-5	once	TRBJ1-1	14	TRBD1	CASSTGTEGPRAFF	TGTGCCAGCAGCACCGGGACAGAGGGGCCTAGAGCTTTCTTT
TRBV27	NA	TRBJ1-4	15	NA	CASSLTGATNEKLFF	TGTGCCAGCAGTCTGACAGGAGCAACTAATGAAAAACTGTTTTTT
TRBV6-6	NA	TRBJ2-1	13	NA	CASSYGGQSQQFF	TGTGCCAGCAGTTACGGAGGACAGTCCCAGCAGTTCTTC
TRBV2	NA	TRBJ1-3	15	NA	CASSEGVGVRNTIYF	TGTGCCAGCAGTGAAGGGGTAGGGGTGAGAAACACCATATATTTT
TRBV5-8	once	TRBJ2-4	12	NA	CASSSDINIQYF	TGTGCCAGCAGCTCAGACATAAACATTCAGTACTTC
TRBV29-1	few	TRBJ2-3	13	TRBD2	CSVTGGAVDTQYF	TGCAGCGTTACCGGGGGGGCCGTAGATACGCAGTATTTT
TRBV7-3	NA	TRBJ1-2	15	NA	CASSPFRTDLYGYTF	TGTGCCAGCAGCCCTTTCCGGACAGACCTCTATGGCTACACCTTC
TRBV19	medium-sized	TRBJ2-5	15	NA	CASSHLVSGGETQYF	TGTGCCAGTAGTCATCTAGTTTCAGGGGGGGAGACCCAGTACTTC
TRBV15	few	TRBJ2-6	16	TRBD1	CATSGDRVSGANVLTF	TGTGCCACCAGCGGAGACAGGGTCTCTGGGGCCAACGTCCTGACTTTC
TRBV2	once	TRBJ2-3	14	TRBD2	CASLAGTRTDTQYF	TGTGCCAGCCTAGCGGGGACTCGCACAGATACGCAGTATTTT
TRBV9	NA	TRBJ1-2	14	TRBD1	CASSRDRVPYGYTF	TGTGCCAGCAGCCGGGACAGAGTTCCCTATGGCTACACCTTC
TRBV4-3	NA	TRBJ1-1	13	TRBD1	CASSTPGGTEAFF	TGCGCCAGCAGCACCCCAGGGGGCACTGAAGCTTTCTTT
TRBV2	NA	TRBJ1-2	14	NA	CASRGGGGNYGYTF	TGTGCCAGCAGGGGCGGGGGGGGGAACTATGGCTACACCTTC
TRBV18	NA	TRBJ1-1	15	TRBD1	CASSLGQGYNTEAFF	TGTGCCAGCTCACTTGGACAGGGGTATAACACTGAAGCTTTCTTT
TRBV4-1	NA	TRBJ2-5	14	NA	CASSQVEYQETQYF	TGCGCCAGCAGCCAAGTTGAGTATCAAGAGACCCAGTACTTC
TRBV19	NA	TRBJ2-2	16	NA	CASSIGRDPNTGELFF	TGTGCCAGTAGTATAGGCAGGGATCCGAACACCGGGGAGCTGTTTTTT
TRBV14	NA	TRBJ2-7	13	NA	CASSTLQGTEQYF	TGTGCCAGCAGCACCTTACAGGGAACGGAGCAGTACTTC
TRBV2	NA	TRBJ2-1	14	NA	CASSVQGFYNEQFF	TGTGCCAGCAGTGTCCAGGGCTTTTACAATGAGCAGTTCTTC
TRBV2	NA	TRBJ1-1	14	NA	CASKAGPGNTEAFF	TGTGCCAGCAAGGCCGGCCCGGGGAACACTGAAGCTTTCTTT
TRBV6-5	few	TRBJ1-2	12	NA	CASSYSSGGHTF	TGTGCCAGCAGTTACTCCTCGGGAGGGCACACCTTC
TRBV7-6	NA	TRBJ2-7	13	NA	CASSLTVLYEQYF	TGTGCCAGCAGCTTAACGGTACTCTACGAGCAGTACTTC
TRBV11-2	few	TRBJ2-5	16	TRBD1	CASSALRQGWKETQYF	TGTGCCAGCAGCGCGCTAAGACAGGGGTGGAAGGAGACCCAGTACTTC
TRBV5-6	once	TRBJ2-1	15	NA	CASSFPTVTYNEQFF	TGTGCCAGCAGCTTCCCGACAGTAACCTACAATGAGCAGTTCTTC
TRBV7-2	NA	TRBJ2-5	15	TRBD2	CASSSQRGGGETQYF	TGTGCCAGCAGCTCCCAGCGGGGGGGAGGAGAGACCCAGTACTTC